Listed here are 13 T cell receptor beta chains from one sample, sequenced in a study of T cell responses to AZD1222 COVID-19 vaccine. The data were produced by immunoSEQ multiplex PCR, yet TCRdb's version contains in-frame clones alone and is incomplete. The sample has under 140,000 clones, around 80% seen once; the top ten hold 4% to 5%. This specimen consisted of peripheral blood, obtained on day 0 of AZD1222 vaccination. The receptors shown here come from an adult in good health.

The chain carries TRBV6-6 and TRBJ2-3; a possible D gene is TRBD2 (5 bases). There are 12 residues in the CDR3. V shed 7 bases and J shed 4 bases, with 9 bases lying between them. Germline CDR1 reads MNHNY; CDR2 reads SVGAGI (reference sequence). As DNA, the CDR3 is TGTGCCAGCAATAGGGAGTCAGATACGCAGTATTTT. Protein sequence: CASNRESDTQYF.

The chain combines TRBV9 with TRBJ2-3; no firm D call. V lost 0 bases, J lost 2 bases, and 10 bases lay in between. Per germline, CDR1 SGDLS and CDR2 YYNGEE. CDR3 length: 15 amino acids. CDR3 DNA: TGTGCCAGCAGCGTAGAAGGCTCCTTCACAGATACGCAGTATTTT. Protein: CASSVEGSFTDTQYF.

The chain carries TRBV7-6 and TRBJ2-5; D is possibly TRBD1 (6 bases). Germline-derived CDR1 and CDR2 are SGHVS and FNYEAQ. The length of the CDR3 is 14 residues. The V gene lost 2 bases and the J gene lost 9 bases, with 16 bases spanning the gap. The CDR3 loop is CASSLNRAGQSQYF. The CDR3 region has the DNA TGTGCCAGCAGCTTAAACAGGGCCGGACAGTCCCAGTACTTC.

The chain links TRBV18 to TRBJ2-3; 9 nucleotides match TRBD2. Trimming removed 1 base from V and 0 bases from J; junction bases left unmatched: 2. CDR3 length equals 16 residues. Per germline, CDR1 KGHSH and CDR2 LQKENI. CDR3 coding DNA: TGTGCCAGCTCACCACGCCTAGCGGGGAGCACAGATACGCAGTATTTT. This codes for CASSPRLAGSTDTQYF.

The rearrangement links TRBV18 to TRBJ1-2; possibly TRBD1 for D (5 bases). The V end lost 6 bases, the J end lost 4 bases, and 21 bases lay between the germline ends. Germline CDR1 KGHSH, CDR2 LQKENI. This CDR3 has 16 amino acids. This CDR3 is CASSAAPGAVGYGYTF. CDR3 DNA: TGTGCCAGCTCCGCAGCACCCGGGGCGGTTGGCTATGGCTACACCTTC.

The chain combines TRBV9 with TRBJ2-7; D is unresolved. Per germline, CDR1 SGDLS and CDR2 YYNGEE. V lost 0 bases, J lost 8 bases, and 21 bases lay in between. This CDR3 has 16 amino acids. CDR3 sequence (DNA): TGTGCCAGCAGCGTAGTATCGACGGCTGACTTTATGAAGCAGTACTTC. This gives the protein CASSVVSTADFMKQYF.

This clone has only a few counts. The CDR3 region has the DNA TGTGCCATCAGTGAGGATTCGACGGCAGAGCAGTACTTC. Protein: CAISEDSTAEQYF. The chain carries TRBV10-3 and TRBJ2-7; D call uncertain. Germline V gene data show CDR1 as ENHRY and CDR2 as SYGVKD. The CDR3 has 13 residues. V lost 2 bases to trimming and J lost 7 bases, with 12 bases between them.

The genes are TRBV9 and TRBJ2-1, with 7 bases that match TRBD2. Germline-derived CDR1 and CDR2 are SGDLS and YYNGEE. Trimming took 0 bases from V and 7 from J; bases not matched to a gene: 13. This CDR3 has 17 amino acids. The CDR3 loop reads CASSVEGRGSFRNEQFF. DNA for the CDR3: TGTGCCAGCAGCGTAGAAGGTCGCGGGAGCTTCCGTAATGAGCAGTTCTTC.

The V and J genes are TRBV4-3 and TRBJ2-3; D is uncertain. The ends were cut back, 2 bases at V and 2 bases at J, with 17 bases in the middle. This CDR3 has 17 residues. Germline CDR1 and CDR2: LGHNA and YSLEER. CDR3 coding DNA: TGCGCCAGCAGCCAACATGAAACAAGGCCGCTCACAGATACGCAGTATTTT. This encodes CASSQHETRPLTDTQYF.

The chain has TRBV5-1 and TRBJ1-5; a weak D match, TRBD1 (5 bases). The germline CDR1 and CDR2 sequences are SGHRS and YFSETQ. V dropped 4 bases and J dropped 0 bases, with 11 bases sitting between them. The CDR3 has 15 amino acids. The CDR3 nucleotides read TGCGCCAGCAGCCGAGGCGACAGTAGCAATCAGCCCCAGCATTTT. Its protein is CASSRGDSSNQPQHF.

The J gene is TRBJ1-1, the V gene TRBV6-5; tentatively, D is TRBD1 (5 bases). There are 13 residues in the CDR3. CDR1 is MNHEY, CDR2 SVGAGI, per germline. Trimming pared 7 bases from V and 1 base from J, leaving 10 bases between. The DNA of the CDR3 is TGTGCCAGCATACGGGACGGGAACACTGAAGCTTTCTTT. Protein sequence: CASIRDGNTEAFF.

This clone was recorded only once. The chain joins TRBV10-3 to TRBJ2-7; a possible D gene is TRBD2 (6 bases). Germline assignment: CDR1 ENHRY and CDR2 SYGVKD. With 4 bases removed from V and 6 bases from J, the gap between germline ends came to 19 bases. The CDR3 covers 15 residues. CDR3 amino acids: CAISVTGTLNGEQYF. For the CDR3, the DNA is TGTGCCATCAGTGTTACCGGGACTCTCAACGGCGAGCAGTACTTC.

The chain uses TRBV29-1 and TRBJ1-2, with a tentative D call TRBD1 (6 bases). The V gene lost 1 base and the J gene lost 4 bases, with 13 bases spanning the gap. CDR3 length equals 14 residues. Germline CDR1 SQVTM, CDR2 ANQGSEA. The CDR3 sequence: CSVEVGGLSYGYTF. CDR3 DNA sequence: TGCAGCGTTGAAGTTGGGGGCCTATCCTATGGCTACACCTTC.